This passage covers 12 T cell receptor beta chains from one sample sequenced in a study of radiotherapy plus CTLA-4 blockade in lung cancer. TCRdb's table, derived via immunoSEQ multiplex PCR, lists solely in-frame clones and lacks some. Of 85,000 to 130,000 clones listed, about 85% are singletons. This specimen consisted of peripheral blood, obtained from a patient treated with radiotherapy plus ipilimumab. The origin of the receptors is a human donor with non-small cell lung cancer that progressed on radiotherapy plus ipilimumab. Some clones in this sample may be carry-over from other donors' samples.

CDR3 sequence (DNA): TGTGCCAGCAGCTTAGAATTGAACACTGAAGCTTTCTTT. As protein: CASSLELNTEAFF. V usage is TRBV11-3 and J usage is TRBJ1-1, with D uncertain. CDR3 length: 13 amino acids. Germline V CDR1 and CDR2: SGHNT, YENEEA. V shed 0 bases and J shed 0 bases, with 2 bases lying between them.

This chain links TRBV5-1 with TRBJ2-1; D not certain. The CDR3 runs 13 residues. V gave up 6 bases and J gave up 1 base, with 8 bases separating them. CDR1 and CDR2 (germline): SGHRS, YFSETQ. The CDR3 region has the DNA TGCGCCAGCAAAGAAGGATCCTACAATGAGCAGTTCTTC. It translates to CASKEGSYNEQFF.

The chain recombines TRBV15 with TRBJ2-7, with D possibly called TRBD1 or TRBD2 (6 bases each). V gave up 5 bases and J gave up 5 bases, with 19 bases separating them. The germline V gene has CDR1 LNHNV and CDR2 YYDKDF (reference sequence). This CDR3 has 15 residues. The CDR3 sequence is CATSGGGTRGHEQYF. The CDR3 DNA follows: TGTGCCACCAGCGGAGGGGGAACGAGGGGCCACGAGCAGTACTTC.

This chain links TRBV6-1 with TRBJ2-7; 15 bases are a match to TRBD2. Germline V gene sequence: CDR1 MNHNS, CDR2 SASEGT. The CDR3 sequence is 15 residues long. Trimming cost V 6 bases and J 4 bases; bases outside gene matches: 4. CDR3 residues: CASSRTSGGEYEQYF. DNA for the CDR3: TGTGCCAGCAGCAGGACTAGCGGGGGGGAGTACGAGCAGTACTTC.

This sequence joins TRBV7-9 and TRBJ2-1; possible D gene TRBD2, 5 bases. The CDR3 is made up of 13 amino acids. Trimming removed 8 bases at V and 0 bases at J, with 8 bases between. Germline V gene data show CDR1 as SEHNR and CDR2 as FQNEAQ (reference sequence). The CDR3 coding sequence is TGTGCCAGCGAGGGCCTCTCCTACAATGAGCAGTTCTTC. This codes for CASEGLSYNEQFF.

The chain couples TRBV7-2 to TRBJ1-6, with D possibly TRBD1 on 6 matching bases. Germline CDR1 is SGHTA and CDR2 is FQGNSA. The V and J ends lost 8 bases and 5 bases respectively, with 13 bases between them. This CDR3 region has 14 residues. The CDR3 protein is CASRQNRDNSPLHF. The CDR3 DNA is TGTGCCAGCCGACAAAACAGGGATAATTCACCCCTCCACTTT.

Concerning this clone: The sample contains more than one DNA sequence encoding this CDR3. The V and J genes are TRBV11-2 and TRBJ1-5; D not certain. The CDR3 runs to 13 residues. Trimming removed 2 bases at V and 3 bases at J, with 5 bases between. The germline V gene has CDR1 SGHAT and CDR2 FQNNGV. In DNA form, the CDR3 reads TGTGCCAGCAGCTTAAGCTCCAATCAGCCCCAGCATTTT. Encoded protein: CASSLSSNQPQHF.

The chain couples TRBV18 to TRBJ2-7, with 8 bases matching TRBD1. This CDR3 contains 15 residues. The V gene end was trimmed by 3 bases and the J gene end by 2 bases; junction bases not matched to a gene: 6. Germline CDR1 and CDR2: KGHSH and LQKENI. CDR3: CASSPTGTGAYEQYF. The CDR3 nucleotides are TGTGCCAGCTCACCCACGGGGACAGGCGCCTACGAGCAGTACTTC.

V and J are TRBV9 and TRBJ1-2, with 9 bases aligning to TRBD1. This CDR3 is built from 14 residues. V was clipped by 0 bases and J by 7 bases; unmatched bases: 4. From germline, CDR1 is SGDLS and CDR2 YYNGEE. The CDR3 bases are TGTGCCAGCAGCGTAGTGGGGACAGGGTCTGGCTACACCTTC. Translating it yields CASSVVGTGSGYTF.

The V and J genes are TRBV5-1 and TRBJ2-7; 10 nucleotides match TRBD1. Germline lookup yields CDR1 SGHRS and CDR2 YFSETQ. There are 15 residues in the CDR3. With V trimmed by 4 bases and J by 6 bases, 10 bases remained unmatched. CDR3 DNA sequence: TGCGCCAGCAGCCTCTTACCGGGACAGGGGAGCGAGCAGTACTTC. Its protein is CASSLLPGQGSEQYF.

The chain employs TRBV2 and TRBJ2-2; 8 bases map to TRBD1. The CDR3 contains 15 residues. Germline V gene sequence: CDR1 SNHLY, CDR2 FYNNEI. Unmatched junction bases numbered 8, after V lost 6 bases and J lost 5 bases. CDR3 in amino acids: CASRSDRGSTGELFF. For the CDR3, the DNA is TGTGCCAGCAGGTCCGACAGGGGCTCAACCGGGGAGCTGTTTTTT.

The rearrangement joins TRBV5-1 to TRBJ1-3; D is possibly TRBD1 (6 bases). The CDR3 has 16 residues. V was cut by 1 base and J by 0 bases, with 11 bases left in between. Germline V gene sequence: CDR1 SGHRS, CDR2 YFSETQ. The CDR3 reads CASSLFGQYSGNTIYF. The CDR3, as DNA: TGCGCCAGCAGCTTGTTCGGACAGTACTCTGGAAACACCATATATTTT.